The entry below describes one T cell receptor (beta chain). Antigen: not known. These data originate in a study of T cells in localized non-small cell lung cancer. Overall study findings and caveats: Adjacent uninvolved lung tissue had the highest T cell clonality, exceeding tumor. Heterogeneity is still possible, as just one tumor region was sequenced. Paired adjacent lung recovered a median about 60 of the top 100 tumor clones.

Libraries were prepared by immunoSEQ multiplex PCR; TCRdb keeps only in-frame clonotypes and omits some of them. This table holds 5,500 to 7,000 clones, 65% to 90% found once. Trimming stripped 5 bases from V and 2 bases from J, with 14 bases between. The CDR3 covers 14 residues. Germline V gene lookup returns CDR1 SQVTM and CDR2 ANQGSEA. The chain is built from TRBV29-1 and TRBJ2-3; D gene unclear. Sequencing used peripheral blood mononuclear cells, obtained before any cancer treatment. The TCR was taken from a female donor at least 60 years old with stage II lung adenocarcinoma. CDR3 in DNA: TGCAGCGTTCATCCCCTAGTGCTCACAGATACGCAGTATTTT. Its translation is CSVHPLVLTDTQYF.